A selection of T cell receptor beta chains follows, all from one sample in a study of regulatory T cells in long-lasting Graves disease. TCRdb analysed the multiplex PCR reads with MiXCR anew, one entry per CDR3 protein. The sample holds about 210,000 distinct CDR3 sequences, around a fifth seen once. These same data were also listed under a study on T cells in Graves' hyperthyroidism and ophthalmopathy.

The sequences come from peripheral blood mononuclear cells (PBMCs), collected at new diagnosis, from a patient treated with antithyroid drugs. These receptors came from a woman in her twenties or thirties with Graves disease. CDR3s include the opening cysteine and the closing phenylalanine or tryptophan. Each record gives: V gene, clone size, D gene, J gene, CDR3 protein, CDR3 DNA. D genes are given only for firm matches. A clone size is listed for some rows: how often the clone was seen (once, few, many), or a class if it is expanded.

TRBV27	many	TRBD1	TRBJ2-3	CASSFGGQGATDTQYF	TGTGCCAGCAGTTTTGGGGGTCAGGGGGCCACAGATACGCAGTATTTT
TRBV10-2	.	.	TRBJ2-1	CASSPWASSYNEQFF	TGCGCCAGCAGCCCCTGGGCGAGCTCCTACAATGAGCAGTTCTTC
TRBV19	.	.	TRBJ2-1	CASESSSYNEQFF	TGTGCCAGCGAATCTAGCTCCTACAATGAGCAGTTCTTC
TRBV6-1	many	TRBD1	TRBJ1-6	CASSRTGDSPLHF	TGTGCCAGCAGTCGGACAGGGGATTCACCCCTCCACTTT
TRBV7-9	many	.	TRBJ2-1	CASSLGGKPYNEQFF	TGTGCCAGCAGCTTAGGCGGGAAACCCTACAATGAGCAGTTCTTC
TRBV3-1	.	.	TRBJ2-2	CASSRHVGANTGELFF	TGTGCCAGCAGCCGGCACGTGGGAGCGAACACCGGGGAGCTGTTTTTT
TRBV30	many	.	TRBJ2-5	CAWSPLAFGETQYF	TGTGCCTGGAGTCCCCTAGCTTTCGGAGAGACCCAGTACTTC
TRBV11-2	few	.	TRBJ1-4	CASSLGTYRGEKLFF	TGTGCCAGCAGCTTAGGCACATACCGTGGTGAAAAACTGTTTTTT
TRBV19	few	TRBD2	TRBJ2-3	CASNSGRAPPDTQYF	TGTGCCAGTAATAGCGGGAGGGCCCCCCCAGATACGCAGTATTTT
TRBV30	many	.	TRBJ1-1	CAWSKREGQNTEAFF	TGTGCCTGGAGTAAGAGAGAGGGGCAGAACACTGAAGCTTTCTTT
TRBV30	many	.	TRBJ1-1	CAWSDPGPKDTEAFF	TGTGCCTGGAGTGATCCGGGCCCGAAGGACACTGAAGCTTTCTTT
TRBV19	few	TRBD1	TRBJ1-4	CASSIERTGDEKLFF	TGTGCCAGTAGTATAGAGAGAACAGGGGATGAAAAACTGTTTTTT
TRBV20-1	many	TRBD1	TRBJ1-2	CSASIWDRDGYTF	TGCAGTGCTAGTATATGGGACAGGGATGGCTACACCTTC
TRBV4-1	many	TRBD1	TRBJ2-7	CASSQVQGQGGYEQYF	TGCGCCAGCAGCCAAGTACAGGGACAGGGGGGCTACGAGCAGTACTTC
TRBV9	few	TRBD2	TRBJ2-1	CASSVGLAGINNEQFF	TGTGCCAGCAGCGTGGGACTAGCGGGGATAAACAATGAGCAGTTCTTC
TRBV20-1	many	TRBD1	TRBJ1-5	CSASLRTGSQPQHF	TGCAGTGCGTCCTTAAGGACAGGGAGTCAGCCCCAGCATTTT
TRBV24-1	many	.	TRBJ2-3	CATSDLAGANTDTQYF	TGTGCCACCAGTGATTTGGCAGGGGCTAATACCGATACGCAGTATTTT
TRBV6-2/TRBV6-3	many	TRBD1	TRBJ1-2	CASSGDSVYGYTF	TGTGCCAGCAGTGGGGACAGTGTCTATGGCTACACCTTC
TRBV9	many	.	TRBJ1-2	CASSPIWDLGYTF	TGTGCCAGCAGCCCTATATGGGATCTCGGCTACACCTTC
TRBV6-1	many	TRBD2	TRBJ2-1	CASTLLAGGGNEQFF	TGTGCCAGCACCCTACTAGCGGGGGGAGGGAATGAGCAGTTCTTC
TRBV9	.	.	TRBJ2-1	CASSVGGGTFNEQFF	TGTGCCAGCAGCGTTGGAGGGGGGACCTTCAATGAGCAGTTCTTC